This TCR beta chain emerged from a study of OX40 agonist ivuxolimab in advanced cancers. Overall study context: Hepatocellular carcinoma, melanoma, renal cell or head and neck cancer was diagnosed in the dose-escalation patients. A partial response was reached by three patients: one with hepatocellular carcinoma and two with cutaneous melanoma. The study, taken as a whole, reports: Also present in some nonresponders was a low level of normalized T-cell clonal expansion. Both blood CD4+ and CD8+ T cells showed clonal growth by week 6 at 0.1 to 3.0 mg/kg.

The repertoire was sequenced with immunoSEQ multiplex PCR; TCRdb's copy has only in-frame clones and lacks some. This sample yields about 82,000 clones, of which more than 70% are seen a single time; approximately 0.2% belongs to the top ten. The CDR3 sequence is 14 residues long. The germline V gene encodes CDR1 LNHDA and CDR2 SQIVND (reference sequence). Trimming at V came to 6 bases and at J to 6 bases, leaving 8 bases not matched to a gene. Turning to this clone: Its antigen is still unknown.

Here the sequenced sample was CD4+ or CD8+ T cells sorted from blood, taken in a trial of the OX40 agonist ivuxolimab. V gene TRBV19 combines with J gene TRBJ1-5, with TRBD1 matching over 7 bases. This clonotype was obtained from an adult with an advanced solid tumor such as melanoma, head and neck, liver or kidney cancer. The CDR3 region has the DNA TGTGCCAGTAGGGGCCAGGGGGTTAGTCAGCCCCAGCATTTT. Translated, it gives CASRGQGVSQPQHF.